The T cell receptor beta chain described here comes from a study of T cell changes during pregnancy in multiple sclerosis. The V and J ends lost 0 bases and 5 bases respectively, with 10 bases between them. Germline CDR1 is KGHSH and CDR2 is LQKENI. The CDR3 runs to 14 residues. The table came from immunoSEQ multiplex PCR; TCRdb's copy has only in-frame clones and leaves some out. Among under 70,000 clones listed, about nine tenths were seen once. The sequences come from peripheral blood, collected after pregnancy. The source is a female donor in good health, enrolled as a control in a pregnancy study. This chain joins TRBV18 and TRBJ1-2; possible D gene TRBD1, 5 bases. In nucleotides, the CDR3 is TGTGCCAGCTCACCACCTTTGCAGGGTTATGGCTACACCTTC. It encodes CASSPPLQGYGYTF.